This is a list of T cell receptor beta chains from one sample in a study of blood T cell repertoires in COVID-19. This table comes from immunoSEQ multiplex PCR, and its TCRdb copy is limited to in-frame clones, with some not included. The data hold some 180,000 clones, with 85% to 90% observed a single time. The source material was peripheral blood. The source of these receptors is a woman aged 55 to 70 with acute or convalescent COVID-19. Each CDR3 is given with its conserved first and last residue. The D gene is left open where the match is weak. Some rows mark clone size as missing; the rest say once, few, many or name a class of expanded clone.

CDR3 DNA: TGTGCCACCGAGCTAGCGGGAGGGGGAAACATTCAGTACTTC
CDR3 protein: CATELAGGGNIQYF
J gene: TRBJ2-4
clone size: NA
D gene: TRBD2
V gene: TRBV28
CDR3 length: 14

CDR3 DNA: TGTGCCAGCAGCCAACGATGGCGAAACACCATATATTTT
CDR3 protein: CASSQRWRNTIYF
J gene: TRBJ1-3
clone size: NA
D gene: NA
V gene: TRBV11-2
CDR3 length: 13

CDR3 DNA: TGTGCCAGCAGTTTCCTCCGGGACAGGGGGAACACTGAAGCTTTCTTT
CDR3 protein: CASSFLRDRGNTEAFF
J gene: TRBJ1-1
clone size: NA
D gene: TRBD1
V gene: TRBV27
CDR3 length: 16

CDR3 DNA: TGCGCCAGCAGCCCGGAGGTCGGCCCCGGGGCTTTCTTT
CDR3 protein: CASSPEVGPGAFF
J gene: TRBJ1-1
clone size: NA
D gene: NA
V gene: TRBV5-1
CDR3 length: 13

CDR3 DNA: TGTGCCAGCAGCCAAGCGAACCGGCCGGAGGGCTACACCTTC
CDR3 protein: CASSQANRPEGYTF
J gene: TRBJ1-2
clone size: NA
D gene: NA
V gene: TRBV3-1/TRBV3-2
CDR3 length: 14

CDR3 DNA: TGTGCCAGTAGTATTGGGGGACTCTTAGGTACGCAGTATTTT
CDR3 protein: CASSIGGLLGTQYF
J gene: TRBJ2-3
clone size: NA
D gene: NA
V gene: TRBV19
CDR3 length: 14

CDR3 DNA: TGTGCCAGCACCAGAGGGGGGGTAGCCTACGAGCAGTACTTC
CDR3 protein: CASTRGGVAYEQYF
J gene: TRBJ2-7
clone size: NA
D gene: NA
V gene: TRBV6-5
CDR3 length: 14

CDR3 DNA: TGTGCCAGTAGCGGGACTCCCTCCACAGATACGCAGTATTTT
CDR3 protein: CASSGTPSTDTQYF
J gene: TRBJ2-3
clone size: NA
D gene: NA
V gene: TRBV19
CDR3 length: 14

CDR3 DNA: TGTGCCAGCAGCCCCCCGGGAGCCTTGAACACTGAAGCTTTCTTT
CDR3 protein: CASSPPGALNTEAFF
J gene: TRBJ1-1
clone size: NA
D gene: NA
V gene: TRBV28
CDR3 length: 15

CDR3 DNA: TGTGCCAGCAGTGCCAGGACAATCAACACCGGGGAGCTGTTTTTT
CDR3 protein: CASSARTINTGELFF
J gene: TRBJ2-2
clone size: NA
D gene: NA
V gene: TRBV2
CDR3 length: 15

CDR3 DNA: TGTGCCAGCAGTAACCGGGACAGACCCTACGAGCAGTACTTC
CDR3 protein: CASSNRDRPYEQYF
J gene: TRBJ2-7
clone size: NA
D gene: NA
V gene: TRBV21-1
CDR3 length: 14

CDR3 DNA: TGTGCCATCAGTGGAACGGGTAGAACGAACACTGAAGCTTTCTTT
CDR3 protein: CAISGTGRTNTEAFF
J gene: TRBJ1-1
clone size: NA
D gene: NA
V gene: TRBV10-3
CDR3 length: 15

CDR3 DNA: TGTGCCAGCAGCTCGATGACTAGCGGCCTTTCCTACAATGAGCAGTTCTTC
CDR3 protein: CASSSMTSGLSYNEQFF
J gene: TRBJ2-1
clone size: NA
D gene: TRBD2
V gene: TRBV7-9
CDR3 length: 17

CDR3 DNA: TGTGCCAGCAGCCCAGGGACTAGCGGGGCGGGGGAGACCCAGTACTTC
CDR3 protein: CASSPGTSGAGETQYF
J gene: TRBJ2-5
clone size: NA
D gene: TRBD2
V gene: TRBV11-3
CDR3 length: 16

CDR3 DNA: TGCGCCAGCAGCGTGGGAGTGAACACTGAAGCTTTCTTT
CDR3 protein: CASSVGVNTEAFF
J gene: TRBJ1-1
clone size: NA
D gene: NA
V gene: TRBV5-1
CDR3 length: 13

CDR3 DNA: TGTGCCAGCAGTGCCACCACTAGCGTAACCTACAATGAGCAGTTCTTC
CDR3 protein: CASSATTSVTYNEQFF
J gene: TRBJ2-1
clone size: NA
D gene: TRBD2
V gene: TRBV6-1
CDR3 length: 16

CDR3 DNA: TGTGCCAGTAGTACGTCTAGGAGCTCTGAAGCTTTCTTT
CDR3 protein: CASSTSRSSEAFF
J gene: TRBJ1-1
clone size: NA
D gene: NA
V gene: TRBV19
CDR3 length: 13

CDR3 DNA: TGTGCCAGCAGCTCCCCAGGACAGATTTATGGCTACACCTTC
CDR3 protein: CASSSPGQIYGYTF
J gene: TRBJ1-2
clone size: NA
D gene: NA
V gene: TRBV5-4
CDR3 length: 14

CDR3 DNA: TGTGCCAGCAGTACGGGAGAATCGGCTTTCTTT
CDR3 protein: CASSTGESAFF
J gene: TRBJ1-1
clone size: once
D gene: NA
V gene: TRBV2
CDR3 length: 11

CDR3 DNA: TGTGCCAGCAGTGAGCACAGGGTAAATCAGCCCCAGCATTTT
CDR3 protein: CASSEHRVNQPQHF
J gene: TRBJ1-5
clone size: NA
D gene: NA
V gene: TRBV2
CDR3 length: 14

CDR3 DNA: TGTGCCACCCAGGGGTCCGGGGAGCTGTTTTTT
CDR3 protein: CATQGSGELFF
J gene: TRBJ2-2
clone size: NA
D gene: NA
V gene: TRBV15
CDR3 length: 11

CDR3 DNA: TGTGCCACCAGCAGAGATACTAGCGGGAGTGTAACAGATACGCAGTATTTT
CDR3 protein: CATSRDTSGSVTDTQYF
J gene: TRBJ2-3
clone size: NA
D gene: TRBD2
V gene: TRBV15
CDR3 length: 17

CDR3 DNA: TGTGCCAGCAGCCCGGGGGGGGGTCGTGGTGAAAAACTGTTTTTT
CDR3 protein: CASSPGGGRGEKLFF
J gene: TRBJ1-4
clone size: NA
D gene: NA
V gene: TRBV11-2
CDR3 length: 15

CDR3 DNA: TGTGCCACCAGTGGAGGGCCAATGGGGACGAACACCGGGGAGCTGTTTTTT
CDR3 protein: CATSGGPMGTNTGELFF
J gene: TRBJ2-2
clone size: NA
D gene: NA
V gene: TRBV24-1
CDR3 length: 17

CDR3 DNA: TGTGCCAGCAGCCATATCGGGAGGGCCCGGGGCACAGATACGCAGTATTTT
CDR3 protein: CASSHIGRARGTDTQYF
J gene: TRBJ2-3
clone size: once
D gene: TRBD2
V gene: TRBV14
CDR3 length: 17

CDR3 DNA: TGTGCCAGCTCACTTGATCTAGACGGTCAGCCCCAGCATTTT
CDR3 protein: CASSLDLDGQPQHF
J gene: TRBJ1-5
clone size: NA
D gene: NA
V gene: TRBV18
CDR3 length: 14

CDR3 DNA: TGTGCCAGCAGTTTACCTCAGTATGGCTACACCTTC
CDR3 protein: CASSLPQYGYTF
J gene: TRBJ1-2
clone size: NA
D gene: NA
V gene: TRBV28
CDR3 length: 12

CDR3 DNA: TGTGCCAGTGGACAGGGTAATGGCTACACCTTC
CDR3 protein: CASGQGNGYTF
J gene: TRBJ1-2
clone size: NA
D gene: TRBD1
V gene: TRBV2
CDR3 length: 11

CDR3 DNA: TGTGCCTGGAGTGTGGATCTAGCGGGCTACAATGAGCAGTTCTTC
CDR3 protein: CAWSVDLAGYNEQFF
J gene: TRBJ2-1
clone size: NA
D gene: TRBD2
V gene: TRBV30
CDR3 length: 15

CDR3 DNA: TGTGCCAGCAGGAGCCGGGACAGCCTCAATCAGCCCCAGCATTTT
CDR3 protein: CASRSRDSLNQPQHF
J gene: TRBJ1-5
clone size: once
D gene: TRBD1
V gene: TRBV27
CDR3 length: 15

CDR3 DNA: TGTGCCAGCAGCTCTCGCGGGAGGGACAATGAGCAGTTCTTC
CDR3 protein: CASSSRGRDNEQFF
J gene: TRBJ2-1
clone size: NA
D gene: TRBD2
V gene: TRBV11-2
CDR3 length: 14

CDR3 DNA: TGTGCCAGCAGCCAAGATCACGGGGAGTGGAATGAGCAGTTCTTC
CDR3 protein: CASSQDHGEWNEQFF
J gene: TRBJ2-1
clone size: NA
D gene: NA
V gene: TRBV3-1/TRBV3-2
CDR3 length: 15

CDR3 DNA: TGTGCCAGCAGCCGCGGGGGTCGCACTGAAGCTTTCTTT
CDR3 protein: CASSRGGRTEAFF
J gene: TRBJ1-1
clone size: NA
D gene: NA
V gene: TRBV28
CDR3 length: 13

CDR3 DNA: TGTGCCAGCTCACCTACCGGGACTAGCGGCACAGCCCAGTACTTC
CDR3 protein: CASSPTGTSGTAQYF
J gene: TRBJ2-5
clone size: NA
D gene: TRBD2
V gene: TRBV18
CDR3 length: 15

CDR3 DNA: TGTGCCAGCACCTCCGGGCAGGGGGGGACCCAGTACTTC
CDR3 protein: CASTSGQGGTQYF
J gene: TRBJ2-5
clone size: once
D gene: NA
V gene: TRBV6-5
CDR3 length: 13

CDR3 DNA: TGTGCCAGCAGTTTAGGGCAAAATTACGAGCAGTACTTC
CDR3 protein: CASSLGQNYEQYF
J gene: TRBJ2-7
clone size: once
D gene: NA
V gene: TRBV28
CDR3 length: 13

CDR3 DNA: TGTGCCAGCAGCTTAGTACTCCGGCGGGGGAGGAACACTGAAGCTTTCTTT
CDR3 protein: CASSLVLRRGRNTEAFF
J gene: TRBJ1-1
clone size: NA
D gene: NA
V gene: TRBV11-2
CDR3 length: 17

CDR3 DNA: TGTGCCAGCAGTGGTCTCACAGTTTCGACCTACGAGCAGTACTTC
CDR3 protein: CASSGLTVSTYEQYF
J gene: TRBJ2-7
clone size: NA
D gene: NA
V gene: TRBV3-1/TRBV3-2
CDR3 length: 15

CDR3 DNA: TGTGCCAGCAGCCAAGACAGTCGGGTTCGCTTC
CDR3 protein: CASSQDSRVRF
J gene: TRBJ2-7
clone size: NA
D gene: NA
V gene: TRBV3-1/TRBV3-2
CDR3 length: 11

CDR3 DNA: TGTGCCAGCAGCAAAGGGGGGACTAGCGGGAGGCTAGACAATGAGCAGTTCTTC
CDR3 protein: CASSKGGTSGRLDNEQFF
J gene: TRBJ2-1
clone size: NA
D gene: NA
V gene: TRBV21-1
CDR3 length: 18

CDR3 DNA: TGCGCCAGCAGCTTGAACCTAGGATCCGGGGAGCTGTTTTTT
CDR3 protein: CASSLNLGSGELFF
J gene: TRBJ2-2
clone size: NA
D gene: NA
V gene: TRBV5-1
CDR3 length: 14

CDR3 DNA: TGTGCCAGCTCACCACAGGGGCCCCCCAGCTACAATGAGCAGTTCTTC
CDR3 protein: CASSPQGPPSYNEQFF
J gene: TRBJ2-1
clone size: NA
D gene: NA
V gene: TRBV18
CDR3 length: 16

CDR3 DNA: TGTGCCAGCACCAACCAGGGCCAAACAGATACGCAGTATTTT
CDR3 protein: CASTNQGQTDTQYF
J gene: TRBJ2-3
clone size: NA
D gene: NA
V gene: TRBV5-8
CDR3 length: 14

CDR3 DNA: TGTGCCGGCTGGGAGACCCAGTACTTC
CDR3 protein: CAGWETQYF
J gene: TRBJ2-5
clone size: NA
D gene: NA
V gene: TRBV21-1
CDR3 length: 9

CDR3 DNA: TGTGCCAGCATCGGGGGGAATGTGGCTTTCTTT
CDR3 protein: CASIGGNVAFF
J gene: TRBJ1-1
clone size: NA
D gene: NA
V gene: TRBV28
CDR3 length: 11

CDR3 DNA: TGTGCCAGCAGTGAAAGAGTTGGGAACACTGAAGCTTTCTTT
CDR3 protein: CASSERVGNTEAFF
J gene: TRBJ1-1
clone size: NA
D gene: NA
V gene: TRBV2
CDR3 length: 14

CDR3 DNA: TGCGCCAGCAGTCAATCGTCTTGGCAGGGGATCACTGAAGCTTTCTTT
CDR3 protein: CASSQSSWQGITEAFF
J gene: TRBJ1-1
clone size: once
D gene: NA
V gene: TRBV23-1
CDR3 length: 16

CDR3 DNA: TGTGCCAGCAGCAGGCCAGGCGGGAACCCCTCCTACGAGCAGTACTTC
CDR3 protein: CASSRPGGNPSYEQYF
J gene: TRBJ2-7
clone size: NA
D gene: NA
V gene: TRBV21-1
CDR3 length: 16

CDR3 DNA: TGTGCCAGTAGTCCGCGGACAGGGAGGCTTGGTAGCGGGAGGAGCAATGAGCAGTTCTTC
CDR3 protein: CASSPRTGRLGSGRSNEQFF
J gene: TRBJ2-1
clone size: NA
D gene: TRBD2
V gene: TRBV19
CDR3 length: 20

CDR3 DNA: TGTGCCTGGAGTTATGGGGGACTCAATAACTATGGCTACACCTTC
CDR3 protein: CAWSYGGLNNYGYTF
J gene: TRBJ1-2
clone size: NA
D gene: NA
V gene: TRBV30
CDR3 length: 15